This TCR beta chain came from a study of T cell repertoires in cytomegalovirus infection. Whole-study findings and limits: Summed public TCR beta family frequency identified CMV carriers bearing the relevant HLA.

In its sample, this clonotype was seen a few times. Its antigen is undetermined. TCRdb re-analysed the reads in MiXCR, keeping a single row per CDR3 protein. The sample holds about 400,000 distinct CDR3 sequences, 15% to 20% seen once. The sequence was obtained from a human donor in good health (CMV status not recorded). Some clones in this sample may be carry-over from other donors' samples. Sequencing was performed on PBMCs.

DNA for the CDR3: TGTGCCAGCGGATCCCGTCGACTTCGGACAGGCGACACAGATACGCAGTATTTT. Amino acids: CASGSRRLRTGDTDTQYF. The rearrangement joins TRBV5-3 to TRBJ2-3, with TRBD1 identical over 7 bases. TRBV5-3 is recorded as an ORF, its role being uncertain. The CDR3 runs to 18 residues. The J segment lost 2 bases and the V segment lost 8 bases, leaving 20 bases of the junction unmatched.